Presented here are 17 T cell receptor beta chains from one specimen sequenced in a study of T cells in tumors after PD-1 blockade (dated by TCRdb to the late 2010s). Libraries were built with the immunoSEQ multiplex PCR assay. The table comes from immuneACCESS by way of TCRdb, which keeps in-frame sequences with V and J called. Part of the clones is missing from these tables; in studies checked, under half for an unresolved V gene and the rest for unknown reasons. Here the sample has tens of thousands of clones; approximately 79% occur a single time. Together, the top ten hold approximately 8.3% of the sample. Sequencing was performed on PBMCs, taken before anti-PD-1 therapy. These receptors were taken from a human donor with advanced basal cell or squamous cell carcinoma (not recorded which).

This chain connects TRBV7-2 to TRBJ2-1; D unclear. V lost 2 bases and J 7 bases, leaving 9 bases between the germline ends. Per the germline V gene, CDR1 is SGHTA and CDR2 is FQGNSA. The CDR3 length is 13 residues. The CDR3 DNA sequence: TGTGCCAGCAGCTTATTCGTGGGGAATGAGCAGTTCTTC. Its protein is CASSLFVGNEQFF.

In DNA, the CDR3 is TGTGCCAGCAGTGAAACCGGCAGGGGGCGCGCTGGCTACACCTTC. As protein: CASSETGRGRAGYTF. The chain recombines TRBV6-1 with TRBJ1-2; TRBD1 matches 8 bases. CDR1 is MNHNS, CDR2 SASEGT, per germline. CDR3 length equals 15 residues. Unmatched junction bases numbered 9, after V lost 2 bases and J lost 7 bases.

The CDR3 nucleotides are TGTGCCAGCAGCTTTTACTCGGGCGAGACCCAGTACTTC. Amino acid sequence: CASSFYSGETQYF. The J gene is TRBJ2-5, the V gene TRBV7-9; D is undetermined. V lost 3 bases and J 5 bases, leaving 10 bases between the germline ends. The CDR3 covers 13 residues. CDR1 and CDR2 from the germline V gene are SEHNR and FQNEAQ (reference sequence).

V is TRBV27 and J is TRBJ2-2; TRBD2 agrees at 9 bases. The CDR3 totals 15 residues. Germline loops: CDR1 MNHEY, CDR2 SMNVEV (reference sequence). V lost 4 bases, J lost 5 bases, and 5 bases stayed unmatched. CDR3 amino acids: CASSWTSEGTGELFF. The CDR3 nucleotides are TGTGCCAGCAGTTGGACTAGCGAAGGGACCGGGGAGCTGTTTTTT.

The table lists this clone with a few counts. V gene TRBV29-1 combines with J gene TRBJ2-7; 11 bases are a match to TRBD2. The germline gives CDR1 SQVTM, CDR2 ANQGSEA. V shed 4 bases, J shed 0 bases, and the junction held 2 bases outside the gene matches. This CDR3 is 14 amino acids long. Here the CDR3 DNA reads TGCAGCGTTGCTACTAGCGGGAGCTCCTACGAGCAGTACTTC. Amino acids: CSVATSGSSYEQYF.

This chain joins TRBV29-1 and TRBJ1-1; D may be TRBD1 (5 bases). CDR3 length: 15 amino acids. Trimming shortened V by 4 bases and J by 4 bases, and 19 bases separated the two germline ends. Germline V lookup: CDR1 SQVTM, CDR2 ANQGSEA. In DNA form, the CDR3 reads TGCAGCGTTGTCTGGGGGGAAGGTTACGGCACTGAAGCTTTCTTT. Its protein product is CSVVWGEGYGTEAFF.

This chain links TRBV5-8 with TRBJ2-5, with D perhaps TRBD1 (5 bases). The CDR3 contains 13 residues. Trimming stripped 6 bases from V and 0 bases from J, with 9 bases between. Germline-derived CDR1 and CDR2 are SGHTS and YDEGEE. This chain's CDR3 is CASKETDQETQYF. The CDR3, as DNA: TGTGCCAGCAAAGAGACAGACCAAGAGACCCAGTACTTC.

The CDR3 DNA reads TGTGCCAGCAGCTTAGGCCTAGCGGTCACAGATACGCAGTATTTT. Amino acid sequence: CASSLGLAVTDTQYF. The genes are TRBV11-3 and TRBJ2-3; TRBD2 matches at 7 bases. The V and J ends lost 1 base and 2 bases, in that order; junction bases with no gene match: 3. This CDR3 is built from 15 residues. The germline V gene encodes CDR1 SGHNT and CDR2 YENEEA.

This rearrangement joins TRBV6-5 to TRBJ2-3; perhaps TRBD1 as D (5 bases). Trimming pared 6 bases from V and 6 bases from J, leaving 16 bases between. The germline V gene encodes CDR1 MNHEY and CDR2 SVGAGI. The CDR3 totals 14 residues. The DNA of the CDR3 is TGTGCCAGCAGCTCCGCCAGGGATTCCGATACGCAGTATTTT. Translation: CASSSARDSDTQYF.

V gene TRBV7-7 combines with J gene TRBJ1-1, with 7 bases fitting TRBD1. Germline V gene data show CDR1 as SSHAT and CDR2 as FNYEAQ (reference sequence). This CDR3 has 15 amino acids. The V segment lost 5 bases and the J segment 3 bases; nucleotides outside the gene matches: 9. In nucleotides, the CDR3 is TGTGCCAGCAGCACTCAGGGGGGAGGTGACACTGAAGCTTTCTTT. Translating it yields CASSTQGGGDTEAFF.

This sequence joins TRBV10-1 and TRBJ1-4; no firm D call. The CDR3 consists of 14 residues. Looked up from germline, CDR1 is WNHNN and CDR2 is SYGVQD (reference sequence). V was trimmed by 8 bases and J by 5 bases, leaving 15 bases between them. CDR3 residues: CASPMPRLNEKLFF. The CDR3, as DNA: TGCGCCAGCCCCATGCCCAGGTTGAATGAAAAACTGTTTTTT.

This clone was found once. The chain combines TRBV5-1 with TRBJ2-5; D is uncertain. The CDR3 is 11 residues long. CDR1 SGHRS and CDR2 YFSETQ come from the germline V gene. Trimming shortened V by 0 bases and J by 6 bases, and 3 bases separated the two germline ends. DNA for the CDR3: TGCGCCAGCAGCTTGGACCAGACCCAGTACTTC. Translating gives CASSLDQTQYF. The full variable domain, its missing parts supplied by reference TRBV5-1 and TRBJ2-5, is KAGVTQTPRYLIKTRGQQVTLSCSPISGHRSVSWYQQTPGQGLQFLFEYFSETQRNKGNFPGRFSGRQFSNSRSEMNVSTLELGDSALYLCASSLDQTQYFGPGTRLLVL.

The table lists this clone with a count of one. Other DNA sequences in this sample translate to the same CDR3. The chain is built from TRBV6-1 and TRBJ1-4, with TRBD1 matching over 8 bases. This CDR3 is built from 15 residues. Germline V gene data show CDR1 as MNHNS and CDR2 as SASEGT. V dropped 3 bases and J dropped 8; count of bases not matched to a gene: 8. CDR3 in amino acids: CASSETPGQGEKLFF. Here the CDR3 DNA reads TGTGCCAGCAGTGAGACTCCAGGACAGGGAGAAAAACTGTTTTTT.

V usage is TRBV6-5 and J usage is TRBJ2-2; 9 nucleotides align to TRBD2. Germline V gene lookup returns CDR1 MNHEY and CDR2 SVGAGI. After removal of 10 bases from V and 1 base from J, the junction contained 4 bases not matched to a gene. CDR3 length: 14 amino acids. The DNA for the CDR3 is TGTGCCACCCTAGCGGGAAGGAACACCGGGGAGCTGTTTTTT. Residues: CATLAGRNTGELFF.

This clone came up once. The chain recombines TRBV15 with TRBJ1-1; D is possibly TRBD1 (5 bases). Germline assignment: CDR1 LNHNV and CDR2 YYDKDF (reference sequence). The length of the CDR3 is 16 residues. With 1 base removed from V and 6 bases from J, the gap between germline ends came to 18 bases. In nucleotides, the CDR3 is TGTGCCACCAGCAGAGGAGGGGAGGGTCTGTTACCTGAAGCTTTCTTT. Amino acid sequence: CATSRGGEGLLPEAFF. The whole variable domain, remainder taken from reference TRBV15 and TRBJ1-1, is DAMVIQNPRYQVTQFGKPVTLSCSQTLNHNVMYWYQQKSSQAPKLLFHYYDKDFNNEADTPDNFQSRRPNTSFCFLDIRSPGLGDTAMYLCATSRGGEGLLPEAFFGQGTRLTVV.

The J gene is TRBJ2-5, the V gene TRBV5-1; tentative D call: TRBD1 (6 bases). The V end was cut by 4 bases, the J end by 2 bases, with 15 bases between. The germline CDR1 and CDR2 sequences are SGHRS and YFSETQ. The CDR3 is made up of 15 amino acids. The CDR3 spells CASSGRDTVQETQYF. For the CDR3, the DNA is TGCGCCAGCAGCGGCCGGGACACCGTACAAGAGACCCAGTACTTC.

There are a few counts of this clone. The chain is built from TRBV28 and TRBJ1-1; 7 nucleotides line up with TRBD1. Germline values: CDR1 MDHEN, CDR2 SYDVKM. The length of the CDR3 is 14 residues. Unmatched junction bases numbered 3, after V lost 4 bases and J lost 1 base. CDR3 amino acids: CASSSRTGNTEAFF. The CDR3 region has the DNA TGTGCCAGCAGTTCCCGGACAGGGAACACTGAAGCTTTCTTT.